This T cell receptor (beta chain) was recorded in a study of T cell responses to AZD1222 COVID-19 vaccine. The table lists this clone with a few counts. No antigen is known for it. V was shortened by 0 bases and J by 6 bases, with 12 bases between the two germline ends. Germline lookup yields CDR1 LGHNA and CDR2 YNFKEQ. This CDR3 has 15 residues. Study-level points and caveats: Among spike-specific TCRs, nearly half reportedly target unmutated variant regions.

The data were produced by immunoSEQ multiplex PCR, yet TCRdb's version contains in-frame clones alone and is incomplete. The table has under 140,000 clones, around 81% seen once. The genes are TRBV4-2 and TRBJ2-4; tentative D call: TRBD2 (6 bases). The clonotype was recovered from an adult in good health. Material: peripheral blood, obtained on day 0 of AZD1222 vaccination. The CDR3 is CASSQDELAPNIQYF. Written as DNA, the CDR3 is TGTGCCAGCAGCCAAGATGAACTAGCCCCAAACATTCAGTACTTC.